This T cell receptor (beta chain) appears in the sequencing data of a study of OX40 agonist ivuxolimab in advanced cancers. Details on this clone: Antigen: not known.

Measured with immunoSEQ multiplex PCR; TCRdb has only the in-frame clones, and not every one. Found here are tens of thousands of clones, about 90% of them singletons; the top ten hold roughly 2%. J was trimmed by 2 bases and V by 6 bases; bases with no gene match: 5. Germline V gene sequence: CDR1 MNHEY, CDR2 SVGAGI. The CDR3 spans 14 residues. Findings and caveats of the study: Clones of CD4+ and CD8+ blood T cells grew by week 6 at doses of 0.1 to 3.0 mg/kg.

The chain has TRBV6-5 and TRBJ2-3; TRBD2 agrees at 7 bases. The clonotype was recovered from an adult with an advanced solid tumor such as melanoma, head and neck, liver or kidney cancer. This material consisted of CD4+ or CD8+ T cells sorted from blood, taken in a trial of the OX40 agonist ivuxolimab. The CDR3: CASRAAGDTDTQYF. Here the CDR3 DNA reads TGTGCCAGCAGGGCCGCGGGGGACACAGATACGCAGTATTTT.